This T cell receptor beta chain is drawn from a study of cytomegalovirus exposure and HLA in healthy donors. The data were produced by immunoSEQ multiplex PCR, yet TCRdb's version contains in-frame clones alone and is incomplete. The sample lists over 130,000 clones, roughly 86% occurring once. The CDR3 runs to 17 residues. V dropped 6 bases and J dropped 1 base, with 20 bases sitting between them. Germline CDR1 MNHEY, CDR2 SMNVEV (reference sequence). The sequence was obtained from a man younger than 30 in good health and CMV-seropositive. The rearrangement uses TRBV27 and TRBJ2-3; weak D call: TRBD1 (6 bases). Sequencing was performed on PBMCs. As DNA, the CDR3 is TGTGCCAGCAGCTCACGCCACACAGGGATCGGCACAGATACGCAGTATTTT. Translated, it gives CASSSRHTGIGTDTQYF.